This T cell receptor (beta chain) was identified during a study of identical twins. Study-wide results and limits: Models underestimated out-of-frame TCR alpha sharing in monozygotic twins. There were fewer insertions in abundant cord blood beta clonotypes, but memory repertoires showed no such pattern.

There are 15 residues in the CDR3. V gave up 6 bases and J gave up 7 bases; unmatched junction bases: 11. This clonotype was seen a handful of times. Its antigen is not identified. A template switching step contributed a universal primer site, while unique molecular identifiers were present in the cDNA. TCRdb re-called the 5' RACE reads through MiXCR, storing one row per CDR3 protein. The table lists around 510,000 distinct CDR3 sequences, approximately 15% of them singletons. Another study also made use of these data, one on yellow fever vaccine responses in identical twins. That study adds: Twins reportedly appeared to share part of their vaccine T cell response while keeping part individual.

Source material: CD4+ T cells sorted from blood. The receptor comes from a woman in her late teens or twenties in good health. The V and J genes are TRBV12-3 or TRBV12-4 and TRBJ1-4; 7 nucleotides agree with TRBD1. CDR3 protein: CASRPERTGFEKLFF. In DNA, the CDR3 is TGTGCCAGCAGGCCCGAAAGGACAGGATTTGAAAAACTGTTTTTT.